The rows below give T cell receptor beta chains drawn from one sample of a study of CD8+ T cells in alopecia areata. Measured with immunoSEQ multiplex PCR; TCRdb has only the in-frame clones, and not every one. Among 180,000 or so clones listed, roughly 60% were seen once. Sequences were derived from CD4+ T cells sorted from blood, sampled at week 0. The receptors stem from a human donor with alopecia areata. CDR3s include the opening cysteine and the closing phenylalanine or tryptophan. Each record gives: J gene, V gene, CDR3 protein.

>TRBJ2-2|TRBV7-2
CASSLAGGVTGELFF
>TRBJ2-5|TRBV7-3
CASSLGGQGGTQYF
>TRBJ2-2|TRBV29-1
CSVAMVGSNTGELFF
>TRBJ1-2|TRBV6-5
CASSRGDYGYTF
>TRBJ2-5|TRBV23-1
CASSSEQGTYQETQYF
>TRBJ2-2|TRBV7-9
CASSLGLDYYTGELFF
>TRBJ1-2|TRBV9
CASSAQGDGYTF
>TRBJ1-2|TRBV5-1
CASSPSNNYGYTF
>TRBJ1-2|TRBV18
CASSPGQGHGYTF
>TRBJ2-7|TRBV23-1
CASSQSRPRRDGNYEQYF
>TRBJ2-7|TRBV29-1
CSVDRDGSYEQYF
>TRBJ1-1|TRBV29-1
CSGVTRLNTEAFF
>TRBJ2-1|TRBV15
CATSRDLQGMDEQFF
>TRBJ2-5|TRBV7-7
CASSQGARRETQYF